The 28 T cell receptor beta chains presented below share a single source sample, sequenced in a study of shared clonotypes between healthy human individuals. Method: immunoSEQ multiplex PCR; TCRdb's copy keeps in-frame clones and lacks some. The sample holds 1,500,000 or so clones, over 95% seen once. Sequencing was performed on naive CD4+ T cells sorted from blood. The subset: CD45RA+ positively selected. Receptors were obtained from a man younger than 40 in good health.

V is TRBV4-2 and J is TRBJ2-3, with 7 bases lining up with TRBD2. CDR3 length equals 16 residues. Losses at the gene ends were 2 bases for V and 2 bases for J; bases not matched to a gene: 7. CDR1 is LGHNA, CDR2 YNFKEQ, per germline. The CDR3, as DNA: TGTGCCAGCAGCCAAAAACCTCGACTAGCCACAGATACGCAGTATTTT. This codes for CASSQKPRLATDTQYF.

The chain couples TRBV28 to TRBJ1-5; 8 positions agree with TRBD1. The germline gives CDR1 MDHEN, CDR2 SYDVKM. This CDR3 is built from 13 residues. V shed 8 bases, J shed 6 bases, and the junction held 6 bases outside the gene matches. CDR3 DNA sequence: TGTGCCAGCCAAGACAGGGGCGGTCAGCCCCAGCATTTT. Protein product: CASQDRGGQPQHF.

The CDR3 loop is CASSSMDGYEQYF. DNA for the CDR3: TGTGCCAGCAGCTCAATGGACGGCTACGAGCAGTACTTC. The chain joins TRBV11-3 to TRBJ2-7, with D unclear. Trimming took off 4 bases at V and 3 bases at J, with 10 bases between the two ends. The CDR3 covers 13 residues. Germline V gene sequence: CDR1 SGHNT, CDR2 YENEEA.

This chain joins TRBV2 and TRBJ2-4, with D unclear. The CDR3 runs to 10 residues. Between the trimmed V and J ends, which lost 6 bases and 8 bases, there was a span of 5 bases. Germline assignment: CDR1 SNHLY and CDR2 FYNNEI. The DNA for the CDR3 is TGTGCCAGCAGGGTGGACATTCAGTACTTC. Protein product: CASRVDIQYF. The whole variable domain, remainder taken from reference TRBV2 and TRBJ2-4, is EPEVTQTPSHQVTQMGQEVILRCVPISNHLYFYWYRQILGQKVEFLVSFYNNEISEKSEIFDDQFSVERPDGSNFTLKIRSTKLEDSAMYFCASRVDIQYFGAGTRLSVL.

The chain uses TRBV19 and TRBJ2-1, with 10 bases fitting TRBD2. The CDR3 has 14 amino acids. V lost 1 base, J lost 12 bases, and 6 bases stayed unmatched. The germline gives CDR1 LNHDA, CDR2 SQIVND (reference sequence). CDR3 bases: TGTGCCAGTAGTATAGGGCTAGCGGGAGAAGGGCAGTTCTTC. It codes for CASSIGLAGEGQFF.

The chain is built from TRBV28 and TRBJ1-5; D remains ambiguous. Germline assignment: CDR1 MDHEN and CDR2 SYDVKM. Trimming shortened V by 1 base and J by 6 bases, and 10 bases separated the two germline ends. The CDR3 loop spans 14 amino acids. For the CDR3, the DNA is TGTGCCAGCAGTTTATCCCATCCCAGTCAGCCCCAGCATTTT. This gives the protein CASSLSHPSQPQHF. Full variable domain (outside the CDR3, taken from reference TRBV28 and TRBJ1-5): DVKVTQSSRYLVKRTGEKVFLECVQDMDHENMFWYRQDPGLGLRLIYFSYDVKMKEKGDIPEGYSVSREKKERFSLILESASTNQTSMYLCASSLSHPSQPQHFGDGTRLSIL.

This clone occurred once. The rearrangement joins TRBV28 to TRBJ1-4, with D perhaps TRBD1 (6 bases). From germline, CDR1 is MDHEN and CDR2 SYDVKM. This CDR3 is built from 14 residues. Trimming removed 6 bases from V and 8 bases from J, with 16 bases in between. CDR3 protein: CASRPATGGEKLFF. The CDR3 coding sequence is TGTGCCAGCAGGCCCGCGACAGGTGGGGAAAAACTGTTTTTT.

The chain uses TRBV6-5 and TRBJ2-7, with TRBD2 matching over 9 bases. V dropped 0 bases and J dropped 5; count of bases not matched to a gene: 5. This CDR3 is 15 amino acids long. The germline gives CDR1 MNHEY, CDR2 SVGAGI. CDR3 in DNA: TGTGCCAGCAGTTACTCTGTAGCGGGAGACGACGAGCAGTACTTC. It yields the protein CASSYSVAGDDEQYF.

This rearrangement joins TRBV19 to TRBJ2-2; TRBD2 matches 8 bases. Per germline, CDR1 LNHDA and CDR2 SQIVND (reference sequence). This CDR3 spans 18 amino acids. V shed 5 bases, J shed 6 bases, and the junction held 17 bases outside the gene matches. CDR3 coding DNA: TGTGCCAGTAGTCCCACCGCAGGACTAGCAACGGTCGCCGGGGAGCTGTTTTTT. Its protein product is CASSPTAGLATVAGELFF.

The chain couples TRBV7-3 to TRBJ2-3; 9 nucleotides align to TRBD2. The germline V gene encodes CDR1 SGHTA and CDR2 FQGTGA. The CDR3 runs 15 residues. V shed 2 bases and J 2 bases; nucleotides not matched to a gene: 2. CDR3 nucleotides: TGTGCCAGCAGCTTACAGCGGGGGGACACAGATACGCAGTATTTT. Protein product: CASSLQRGDTDTQYF.

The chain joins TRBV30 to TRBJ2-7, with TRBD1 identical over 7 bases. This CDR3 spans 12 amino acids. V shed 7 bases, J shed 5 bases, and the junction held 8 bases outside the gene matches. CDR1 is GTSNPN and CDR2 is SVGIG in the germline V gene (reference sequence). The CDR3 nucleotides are TGTGCCTCATCACAGGGGATCCACGAGCAGTACTTC. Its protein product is CASSQGIHEQYF. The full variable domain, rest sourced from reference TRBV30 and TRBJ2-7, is SQTIHQWPATLVQPVGSPLSLECTVEGTSNPNLYWYRQAAGRGLQLLFYSVGIGQISSEVPQNLSASRPQDRQFILSSKKLLLSDSGFYLCASSQGIHEQYFGPGTRLTVT.

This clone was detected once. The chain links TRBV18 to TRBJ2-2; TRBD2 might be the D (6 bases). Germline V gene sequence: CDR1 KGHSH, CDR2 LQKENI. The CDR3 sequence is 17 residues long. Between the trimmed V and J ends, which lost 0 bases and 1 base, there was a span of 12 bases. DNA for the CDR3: TGTGCCAGCTCACCACCGGTTGGTAGCGGGAACACCGGGGAGCTGTTTTTT. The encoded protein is CASSPPVGSGNTGELFF.

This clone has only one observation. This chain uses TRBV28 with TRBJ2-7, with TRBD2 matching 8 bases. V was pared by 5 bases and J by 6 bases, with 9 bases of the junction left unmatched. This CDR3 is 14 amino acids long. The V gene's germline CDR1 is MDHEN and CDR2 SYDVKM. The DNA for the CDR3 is TGTGCCAGCAGTAAAGCGGGAGTATGGTTCGAGCAGTACTTC. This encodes CASSKAGVWFEQYF.

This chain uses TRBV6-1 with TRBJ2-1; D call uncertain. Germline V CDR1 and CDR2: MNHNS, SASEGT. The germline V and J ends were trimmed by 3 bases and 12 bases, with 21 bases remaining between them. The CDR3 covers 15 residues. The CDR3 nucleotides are TGTGCCAGCAGTGACCCCCTATTAACGAGCAAAATGCAGTTCTTC. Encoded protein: CASSDPLLTSKMQFF.

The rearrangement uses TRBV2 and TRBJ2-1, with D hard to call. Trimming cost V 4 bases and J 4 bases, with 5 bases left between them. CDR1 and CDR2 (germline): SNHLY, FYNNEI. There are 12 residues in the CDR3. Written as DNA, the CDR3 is TGTGCCAGCAGTGGCAATTACAATGAGCAGTTCTTC. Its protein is CASSGNYNEQFF. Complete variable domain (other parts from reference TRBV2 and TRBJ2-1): EPEVTQTPSHQVTQMGQEVILRCVPISNHLYFYWYRQILGQKVEFLVSFYNNEISEKSEIFDDQFSVERPDGSNFTLKIRSTKLEDSAMYFCASSGNYNEQFFGPGTRLTVL.

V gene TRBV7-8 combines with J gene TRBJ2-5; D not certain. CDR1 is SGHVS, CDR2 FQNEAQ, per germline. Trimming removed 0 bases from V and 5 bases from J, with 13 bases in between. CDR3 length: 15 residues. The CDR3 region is CASSLAGYDRETQYF. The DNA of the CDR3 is TGTGCCAGCAGCTTAGCGGGCTACGACCGGGAGACCCAGTACTTC.

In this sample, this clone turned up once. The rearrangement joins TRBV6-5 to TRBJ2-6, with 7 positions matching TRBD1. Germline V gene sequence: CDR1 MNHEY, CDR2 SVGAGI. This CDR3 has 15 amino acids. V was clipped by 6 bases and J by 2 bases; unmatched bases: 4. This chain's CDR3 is CASSRDRAGANVLTF. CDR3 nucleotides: TGTGCCAGCAGCCGAGACAGGGCTGGGGCCAACGTCCTGACTTTC.

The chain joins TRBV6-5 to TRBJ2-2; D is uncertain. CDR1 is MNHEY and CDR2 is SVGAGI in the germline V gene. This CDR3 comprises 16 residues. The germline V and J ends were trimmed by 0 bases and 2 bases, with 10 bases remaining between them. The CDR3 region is CASSYSIDPNTGELFF. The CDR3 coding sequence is TGTGCCAGCAGTTACTCGATAGATCCAAACACCGGGGAGCTGTTTTTT.

The CDR3 protein is CASAGSYEQYF. The CDR3 DNA reads as TGCGCCAGTGCAGGGTCCTACGAGCAGTACTTC. The chain combines TRBV5-1 with TRBJ2-7; weak D call: TRBD1 (5 bases). Germline loops: CDR1 SGHRS, CDR2 YFSETQ. The CDR3 is 11 amino acids. The ends were cut back, 8 bases at V and 1 base at J, with 7 bases in the middle.

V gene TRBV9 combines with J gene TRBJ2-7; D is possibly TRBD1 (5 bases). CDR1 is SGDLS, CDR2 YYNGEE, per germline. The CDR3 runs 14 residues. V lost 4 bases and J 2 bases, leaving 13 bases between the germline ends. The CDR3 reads CASSTGMIPYEQYF. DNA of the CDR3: TGTGCCAGCAGCACAGGAATGATCCCCTACGAGCAGTACTTC.

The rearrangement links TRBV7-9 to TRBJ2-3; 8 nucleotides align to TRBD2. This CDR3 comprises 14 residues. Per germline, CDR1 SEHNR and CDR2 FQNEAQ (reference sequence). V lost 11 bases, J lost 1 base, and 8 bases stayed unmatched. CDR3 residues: CAGREGHGTDTQYF. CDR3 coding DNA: TGTGCCGGCCGGGAGGGCCATGGCACAGATACGCAGTATTTT.

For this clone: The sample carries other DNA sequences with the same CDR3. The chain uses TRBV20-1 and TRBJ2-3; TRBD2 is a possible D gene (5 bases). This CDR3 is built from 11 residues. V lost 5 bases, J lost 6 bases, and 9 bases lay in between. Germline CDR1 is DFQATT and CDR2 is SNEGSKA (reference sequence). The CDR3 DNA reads TGCAGTGCTCTTAGAGGGGATACGCAGTATTTT. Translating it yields CSALRGDTQYF.

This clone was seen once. CDR3 nucleotide sequence: TGTGCCAGTAGTGCTTCTAGCGGGAGTAAATACGAGCAGTACTTC. Translation gives CASSASSGSKYEQYF. This chain joins TRBV19 and TRBJ2-7, with TRBD2 identical over 10 bases. The CDR3 totals 15 residues. Germline V CDR1 and CDR2: LNHDA, SQIVND (reference sequence). V lost 5 bases and J lost 4; bases outside the gene matches: 8.

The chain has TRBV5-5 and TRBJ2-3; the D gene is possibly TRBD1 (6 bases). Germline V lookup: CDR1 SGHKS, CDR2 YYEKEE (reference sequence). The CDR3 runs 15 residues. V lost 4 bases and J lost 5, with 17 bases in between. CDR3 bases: TGTGCCAGCAGCCCCAGGGGTCCACCGGGAGATACGCAGTATTTT. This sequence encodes CASSPRGPPGDTQYF.

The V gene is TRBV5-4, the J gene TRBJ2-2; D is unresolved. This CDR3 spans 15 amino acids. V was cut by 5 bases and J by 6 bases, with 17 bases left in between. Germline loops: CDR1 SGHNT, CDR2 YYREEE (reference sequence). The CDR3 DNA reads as TGTGCCAGCAGTTCTCGGCAGGCTGTGGCCGGGGAGCTGTTTTTT. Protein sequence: CASSSRQAVAGELFF.

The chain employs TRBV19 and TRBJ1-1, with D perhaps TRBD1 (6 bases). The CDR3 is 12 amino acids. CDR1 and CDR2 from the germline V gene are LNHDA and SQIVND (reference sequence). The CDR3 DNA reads TGTGCTACGAGAAAAGGGGGCACTGAAGCTTTCTTT. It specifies CATRKGGTEAFF.

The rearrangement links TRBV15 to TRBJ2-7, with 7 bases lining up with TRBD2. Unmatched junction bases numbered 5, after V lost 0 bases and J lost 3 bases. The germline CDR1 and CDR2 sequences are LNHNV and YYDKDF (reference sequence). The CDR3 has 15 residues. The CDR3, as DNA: TGTGCCACCAGCAGAGATCCCGCGGGGGTCTACGAGCAGTACTTC. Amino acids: CATSRDPAGVYEQYF.

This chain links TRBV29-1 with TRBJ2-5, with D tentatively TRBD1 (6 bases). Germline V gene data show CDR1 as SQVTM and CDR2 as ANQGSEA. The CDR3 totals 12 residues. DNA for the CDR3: TGCCAGGCGGAGGACAGTCAAGAGACCCAGTACTTC. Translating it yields CQAEDSQETQYF.